The rows below give T cell receptor beta chains drawn from one sample of a study of beta chain features in type 1 diabetes. Clones were read by immunoSEQ multiplex PCR, and TCRdb kept only the in-frame ones, dropping some. The sample yields approximately 170,000 clones, about 8% seen once. The sequenced material came from central memory CD4+ T cells from blood. Receptor source: a woman in her forties with type 1 diabetes. The CDR3 runs from the conserved cysteine through the conserved F or W. D genes are given only for firm matches. Not every row has a clone size; where given, it reads once, few, many or a size class.

size: -; V: TRBV30; D: -; J: TRBJ1-1; CDR3: CAGGANTEAFF; DNA: TGTGCTGGAGGGGCGAACACTGAAGCTTTCTTT
size: -; V: TRBV11-3; D: TRBD1; J: TRBJ2-1; CDR3: CASSLGQGNFNEQFF; DNA: TGTGCCAGCAGCTTGGGACAGGGTAACTTCAATGAGCAGTTCTTC
size: many; V: TRBV29-1; D: TRBD1; J: TRBJ2-3; CDR3: CSVERTGSIPAQYF; DNA: TGCAGCGTTGAACGGACAGGTTCGATACCAGCGCAGTATTTT
size: few; V: TRBV2; D: -; J: TRBJ2-7; CDR3: CASSPIRTAAYEQYF; DNA: TGTGCCAGCAGTCCTATTCGGACAGCAGCCTACGAGCAGTACTTC
size: few; V: TRBV4-2; D: TRBD1; J: TRBJ2-3; CDR3: CASSYRTGEIDTQYF; DNA: TGTGCCAGCAGCTACCGGACAGGGGAAATAGATACGCAGTATTTT
size: few; V: TRBV28; D: TRBD1; J: TRBJ1-2; CDR3: CASSFPDRGYGYTF; DNA: TGTGCCAGCAGTTTTCCTGACAGGGGATATGGCTACACCTTC
size: few; V: TRBV23-1; D: -; J: TRBJ1-3; CDR3: CASSIVRGGGNTIYF; DNA: TGCGCCAGCAGTATTGTGAGGGGGGGAGGAAACACCATATATTTT
size: few; V: TRBV4-2; D: -; J: TRBJ1-4; CDR3: CASSQRGRGGANEKLFF; DNA: TGTGCCAGCAGCCAACGGGGTCGGGGAGGGGCTAATGAAAAACTGTTTTTT
size: -; V: TRBV4-2; D: -; J: TRBJ1-2; CDR3: CASSQSFPQGGGYTF; DNA: TGTGCCAGCAGCCAATCGTTCCCCCAGGGTGGTGGCTACACCTTC
size: -; V: TRBV29-1; D: TRBD2; J: TRBJ2-1; CDR3: CSSSGSGNEQFF; DNA: TGCAGCTCGAGCGGGAGCGGCAATGAGCAGTTCTTC
size: few; V: TRBV18; D: -; J: TRBJ1-1; CDR3: CASSQGDRSTEAFF; DNA: TGTGCCAGCTCACAAGGGGATAGGAGCACTGAAGCTTTCTTT
size: few; V: TRBV4-3; D: -; J: TRBJ1-5; CDR3: CAPPSRIYSNQPQHF; DNA: TGCGCCCCCCCTAGCCGGATTTATAGCAATCAGCCCCAGCATTTT
size: -; V: TRBV4-1; D: -; J: TRBJ1-2; CDR3: CASSQEDQTLSGGYTF; DNA: TGCGCCAGCAGCCAAGAGGATCAGACTTTAAGCGGGGGCTACACCTTC
size: few; V: TRBV7-3; D: -; J: TRBJ1-2; CDR3: CASSLSEGTIYGYTF; DNA: TGTGCCAGCAGCTTATCTGAGGGGACTATCTATGGCTACACCTTC
size: few; V: TRBV18; D: -; J: TRBJ1-1; CDR3: CASSQLAYTEAFF; DNA: TGTGCCAGCTCACAACTTGCGTACACTGAAGCTTTCTTT
size: few; V: TRBV10-3; D: TRBD1; J: TRBJ1-1; CDR3: CAITQGAGGAEAFF; DNA: TGTGCCATCACTCAGGGGGCTGGTGGCGCTGAAGCTTTCTTT
size: few; V: TRBV11-2; D: TRBD1; J: TRBJ2-7; CDR3: CASSLNRQGLAEQYF; DNA: TGTGCCAGCAGCTTAAACCGACAGGGGTTAGCCGAGCAGTACTTC
size: few; V: TRBV11-2; D: -; J: TRBJ2-3; CDR3: CASSLDLKSTDTQYF; DNA: TGTGCCAGCAGCTTGGACTTAAAAAGCACAGATACGCAGTATTTT
size: few; V: TRBV29-1; D: -; J: TRBJ2-7; CDR3: CSVAGAGYEQYF; DNA: TGCAGCGTTGCCGGCGCGGGATACGAGCAGTACTTC
size: few; V: TRBV7-2; D: -; J: TRBJ2-2; CDR3: CASSFTQGTGELFF; DNA: TGTGCCAGCAGCTTTACACAGGGCACCGGGGAGCTGTTTTTT
size: few; V: TRBV28; D: -; J: TRBJ1-1; CDR3: CASSPEVFRRKTEAFF; DNA: TGTGCCAGCAGCCCGGAGGTTTTTCGGCGGAAAACTGAAGCTTTCTTT
size: -; V: TRBV30; D: TRBD2; J: TRBJ2-5; CDR3: CAWGGSGSRETQYF; DNA: TGTGCCTGGGGCGGGAGCGGGAGCCGCGAGACCCAGTACTTC
size: -; V: TRBV4-3; D: TRBD1; J: TRBJ1-4; CDR3: CASSLDRGSSLREKLFF; DNA: TGCGCCAGCAGCTTGGACAGGGGCTCGAGCCTGCGCGAAAAACTGTTTTTT
size: few; V: TRBV10-3; D: TRBD1; J: TRBJ1-2; CDR3: CAISETRGHQVYGYTF; DNA: TGTGCCATCAGTGAGACCAGGGGGCATCAGGTCTATGGCTACACCTTC
size: -; V: TRBV14; D: -; J: TRBJ2-5; CDR3: CASSRGRQETQYF; DNA: TGTGCCAGCAGCCGAGGGCGGCAAGAGACCCAGTACTTC
size: few; V: TRBV11-1; D: -; J: TRBJ2-5; CDR3: CASSLSRSQETQYF; DNA: TGTGCCAGCAGCTTAAGCCGTTCCCAAGAGACCCAGTACTTC
size: -; V: TRBV19; D: -; J: TRBJ1-4; CDR3: CASSNQQGTNEKLFF; DNA: TGTGCCAGTAGTAACCAGCAGGGGACTAATGAAAAACTGTTTTTT
size: few; V: TRBV7-3; D: TRBD2; J: TRBJ2-1; CDR3: CASSLDLLAGRNEQFF; DNA: TGTGCCAGCAGCTTAGATTTACTAGCGGGACGGAATGAGCAGTTCTTC
size: -; V: TRBV4-1; D: -; J: TRBJ2-1; CDR3: CASSQVQLNEQFF; DNA: TGCGCCAGCAGCCAAGTACAGCTTAACGAGCAGTTCTTC
size: -; V: TRBV5-6; D: TRBD2; J: TRBJ2-1; CDR3: CASSLYGTSGYNEQFF; DNA: TGTGCCAGCAGCTTGTACGGGACTAGCGGCTACAATGAGCAGTTCTTC
size: few; V: TRBV27; D: TRBD1; J: TRBJ1-4; CDR3: CASSLSQDRGEKLFF; DNA: TGTGCCAGCAGTTTATCCCAGGACAGGGGTGAAAAACTGTTTTTT
size: few; V: TRBV4-3; D: -; J: TRBJ2-2; CDR3: CASSPRKRTGELFF; DNA: TGCGCCAGCAGCCCGCGGAAGCGCACCGGGGAGCTGTTTTTT
size: few; V: TRBV2; D: TRBD1; J: TRBJ1-3; CDR3: CASSDGTGLNTIYF; DNA: TGTGCCAGCAGCGATGGGACAGGTTTAAACACCATATATTTT
size: -; V: TRBV27; D: -; J: TRBJ2-7; CDR3: CASSSNGIVQYF; DNA: TGTGCCAGCAGCTCCAACGGGATAGTGCAGTACTTC
size: -; V: TRBV28; D: TRBD1; J: TRBJ2-7; CDR3: CASSSQGAYEQYF; DNA: TGTGCCAGCAGTTCACAGGGGGCCTACGAGCAGTACTTC
size: -; V: TRBV7-2; D: -; J: TRBJ1-5; CDR3: CASSLQGRYQPQHF; DNA: TGTGCCAGCAGCCTCCAGGGCCGTTACCAGCCCCAGCATTTT
size: -; V: TRBV4-3; D: -; J: TRBJ1-1; CDR3: CASSQERGLPEAFF; DNA: TGCGCCAGCAGCCAAGAACGGGGGTTACCTGAAGCTTTCTTT
size: few; V: TRBV29-1; D: TRBD2; J: TRBJ2-7; CDR3: CSVSREGYEQYF; DNA: TGCAGCGTTAGCAGGGAGGGATACGAGCAGTACTTC
size: few; V: TRBV5-6; D: -; J: TRBJ2-7; CDR3: CASSLYRQAHTYEQYF; DNA: TGTGCCAGCAGCTTATACCGACAGGCCCACACCTACGAGCAGTACTTC
size: few; V: TRBV28; D: -; J: TRBJ1-5; CDR3: CASSQGYVWQPQHF; DNA: TGTGCCAGCAGCCAGGGGTACGTGTGGCAGCCCCAGCATTTT
size: -; V: TRBV7-8; D: TRBD2; J: TRBJ2-3; CDR3: CASSLTSGRAEDTQYF; DNA: TGTGCCAGCAGCCTGACTAGCGGGAGGGCCGAAGATACGCAGTATTTT
size: -; V: TRBV7-2; D: -; J: TRBJ2-7; CDR3: CASSFGGDYEQYF; DNA: TGTGCCAGCAGCTTTGGCGGAGACTACGAGCAGTACTTC
size: few; V: TRBV6-1; D: -; J: TRBJ2-1; CDR3: CASNLAAGTYNEQFF; DNA: TGTGCCAGCAATTTAGCGGCCGGCACCTACAATGAGCAGTTCTTC
size: few; V: TRBV7-8; D: TRBD1; J: TRBJ1-1; CDR3: CASSLVWTGPLEAFF; DNA: TGTGCCAGCAGCTTAGTCTGGACAGGGCCACTTGAAGCTTTCTTT
size: many; V: TRBV27; D: TRBD1; J: TRBJ2-6; CDR3: CASSTNPGTAVSGANVLTF; DNA: TGTGCCAGCAGCACTAACCCCGGGACAGCTGTCTCTGGGGCCAACGTCCTGACTTTC
size: few; V: TRBV30; D: -; J: TRBJ1-2; CDR3: CAWRGDFGNYGYTF; DNA: TGTGCCTGGAGAGGGGACTTCGGGAACTATGGCTACACCTTC
size: -; V: TRBV14; D: TRBD1; J: TRBJ1-1; CDR3: CASSQGEDTEAFF; DNA: TGTGCCAGCAGTCAGGGGGAGGACACTGAAGCTTTCTTT
size: few; V: TRBV9; D: -; J: TRBJ1-4; CDR3: CASSRDIRNEKLFF; DNA: TGTGCCAGCAGCAGGGACATCCGTAATGAAAAACTGTTTTTT
size: few; V: TRBV4-2; D: -; J: TRBJ1-5; CDR3: CASSLRAGEDQPQHF; DNA: TGTGCCAGCAGCCTGCGAGCAGGGGAAGATCAGCCCCAGCATTTT
size: few; V: TRBV9; D: -; J: TRBJ1-5; CDR3: CASSVGGGGNQPQHF; DNA: TGTGCCAGCAGCGTCGGGGGAGGGGGCAATCAGCCCCAGCATTTT
size: -; V: TRBV6-6; D: -; J: TRBJ1-5; CDR3: CASIGGYSNQPQHF; DNA: TGTGCCAGCATCGGGGGATATAGCAATCAGCCCCAGCATTTT
size: -; V: TRBV10-3; D: TRBD2; J: TRBJ2-3; CDR3: CAISDQTSGRLDTQYF; DNA: TGTGCCATCAGTGACCAGACTAGCGGGAGACTGGATACGCAGTATTTT
size: few; V: TRBV27; D: -; J: TRBJ1-2; CDR3: CASSLSQGRGGYTF; DNA: TGTGCCAGCAGTTTAAGTCAGGGAAGGGGCGGCTACACCTTC
size: few; V: TRBV4-2; D: TRBD2; J: TRBJ2-3; CDR3: CASSQVRGGTDTQYF; DNA: TGTGCCAGCAGCCAAGTTCGGGGGGGCACAGATACGCAGTATTTT
size: -; V: TRBV7-6; D: -; J: TRBJ1-5; CDR3: CASSLNENQPQHF; DNA: TGTGCCAGCAGCTTAAACGAGAATCAGCCCCAGCATTTT
size: many; V: TRBV5-4; D: -; J: TRBJ2-3; CDR3: CASSSGQSSTDTQYF; DNA: TGTGCCAGCAGCTCTGGACAGTCTAGCACAGATACGCAGTATTTT